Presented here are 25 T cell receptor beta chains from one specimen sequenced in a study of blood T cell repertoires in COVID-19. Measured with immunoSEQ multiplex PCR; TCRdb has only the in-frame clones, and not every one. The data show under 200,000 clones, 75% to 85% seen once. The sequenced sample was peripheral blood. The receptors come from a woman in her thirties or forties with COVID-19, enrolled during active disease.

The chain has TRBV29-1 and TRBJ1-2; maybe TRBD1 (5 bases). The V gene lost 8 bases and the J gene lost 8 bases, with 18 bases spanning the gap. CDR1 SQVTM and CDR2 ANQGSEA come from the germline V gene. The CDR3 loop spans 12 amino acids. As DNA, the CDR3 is TGCAGCTGCTGGGGCGGGGGTGGCGGCTACACCTTC. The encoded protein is CSCWGGGGGYTF.

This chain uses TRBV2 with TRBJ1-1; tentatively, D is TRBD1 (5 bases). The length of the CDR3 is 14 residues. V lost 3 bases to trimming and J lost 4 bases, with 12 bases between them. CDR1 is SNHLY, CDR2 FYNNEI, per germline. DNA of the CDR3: TGTGCCAGCAGTGACCTGGGGGGTAGCACTGAAGCTTTCTTT. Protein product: CASSDLGGSTEAFF.

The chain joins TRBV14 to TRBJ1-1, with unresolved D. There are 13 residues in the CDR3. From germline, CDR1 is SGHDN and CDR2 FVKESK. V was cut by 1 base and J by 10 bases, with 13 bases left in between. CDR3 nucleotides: TGTGCCAGCAGCCAAGGAATGACCGCGGCAGCTTTCTTT. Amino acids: CASSQGMTAAAFF. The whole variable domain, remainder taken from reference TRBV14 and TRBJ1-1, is EAGVTQFPSHSVIEKGQTVTLRCDPISGHDNLYWYRRVMGKEIKFLLHFVKESKQDESGMPNNRFLAERTGGTYSTLKVQPAELEDSGVYFCASSQGMTAAAFFGQGTRLTVV.

The CDR3 protein is CASSLARDSSYEQYF. DNA for the CDR3: TGTGCCAGCAGTTTGGCTAGGGACAGTTCCTACGAGCAGTACTTC. This chain uses TRBV27 with TRBJ2-7, with 7 nucleotides matching TRBD1. Germline V gene sequence: CDR1 MNHEY, CDR2 SMNVEV (reference sequence). This CDR3 is 15 amino acids long. Trimming removed 3 bases from V and 1 base from J; junction bases left unmatched: 6.

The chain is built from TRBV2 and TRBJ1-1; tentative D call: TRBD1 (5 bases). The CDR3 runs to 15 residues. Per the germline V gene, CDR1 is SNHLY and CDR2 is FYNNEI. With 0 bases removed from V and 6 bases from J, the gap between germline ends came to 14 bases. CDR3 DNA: TGTGCCAGCAGTGAAGCGCCCAGGGAAGGGGCTGAAGCTTTCTTT. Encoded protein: CASSEAPREGAEAFF.

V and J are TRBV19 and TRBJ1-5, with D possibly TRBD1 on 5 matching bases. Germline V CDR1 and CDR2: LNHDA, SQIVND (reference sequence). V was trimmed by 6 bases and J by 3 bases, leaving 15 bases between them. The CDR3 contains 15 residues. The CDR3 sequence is CASSGAAGVNQPQHF. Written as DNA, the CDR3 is TGTGCCAGTAGCGGCGCTGCGGGGGTCAATCAGCCCCAGCATTTT.

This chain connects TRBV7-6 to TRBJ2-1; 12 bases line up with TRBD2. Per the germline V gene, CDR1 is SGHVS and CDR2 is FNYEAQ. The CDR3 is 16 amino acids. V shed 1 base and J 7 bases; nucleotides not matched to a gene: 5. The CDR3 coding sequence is TGTGCCAGCAGCTTAGGTCCTAGCGGGGGGGCGAATGAGCAGTTCTTC. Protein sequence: CASSLGPSGGANEQFF.

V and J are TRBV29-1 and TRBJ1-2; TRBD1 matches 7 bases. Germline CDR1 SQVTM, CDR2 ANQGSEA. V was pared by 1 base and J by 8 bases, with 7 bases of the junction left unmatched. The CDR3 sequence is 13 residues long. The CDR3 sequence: CSVEGDSSGGYTF. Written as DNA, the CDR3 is TGCAGCGTTGAAGGGGACAGCTCTGGGGGCTACACCTTC. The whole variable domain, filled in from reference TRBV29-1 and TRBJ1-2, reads SAVISQKPSRDICQRGTSLTIQCQVDSQVTMMFWYRQQPGQSLTLIATANQGSEATYESGFVIDKFPISRPNLTFSTLTVSNMSPEDSSIYLCSVEGDSSGGYTFGSGTRLTVV.

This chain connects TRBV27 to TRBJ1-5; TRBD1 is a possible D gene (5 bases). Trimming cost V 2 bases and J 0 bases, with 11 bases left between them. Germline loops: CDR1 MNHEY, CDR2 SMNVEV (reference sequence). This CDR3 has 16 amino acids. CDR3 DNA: TGTGCCAGCAGTTTAATGGCAGGGAATAGCAATCAGCCCCAGCATTTT. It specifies CASSLMAGNSNQPQHF.

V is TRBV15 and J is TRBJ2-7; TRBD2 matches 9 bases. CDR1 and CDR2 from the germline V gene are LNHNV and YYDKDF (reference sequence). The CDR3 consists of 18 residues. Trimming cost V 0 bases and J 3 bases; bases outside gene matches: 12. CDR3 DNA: TGTGCCACCAGCAGAGATCGTTCCTCAGCGGGAGGCCTCTACGAGCAGTACTTC. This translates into CATSRDRSSAGGLYEQYF. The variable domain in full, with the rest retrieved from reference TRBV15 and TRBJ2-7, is DAMVIQNPRYQVTQFGKPVTLSCSQTLNHNVMYWYQQKSSQAPKLLFHYYDKDFNNEADTPDNFQSRRPNTSFCFLDIRSPGLGDTAMYLCATSRDRSSAGGLYEQYFGPGTRLTVT.

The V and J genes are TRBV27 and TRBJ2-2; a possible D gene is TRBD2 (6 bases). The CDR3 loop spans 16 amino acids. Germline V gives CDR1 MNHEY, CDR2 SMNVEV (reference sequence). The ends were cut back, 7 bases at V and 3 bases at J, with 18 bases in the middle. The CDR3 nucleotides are TGTGCCAGCACCCCGCTGAGTACGGGGGACACCGGGGAGCTGTTTTTT. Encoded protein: CASTPLSTGDTGELFF.

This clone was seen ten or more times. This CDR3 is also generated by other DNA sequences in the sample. CDR3 in amino acids: CASSYVRGSYEQYF. CDR3 DNA: TGTGCCAGCAGTTACGTCAGGGGGTCCTACGAGCAGTACTTC. This rearrangement joins TRBV6-5 to TRBJ2-7, with TRBD1 matching over 7 bases. This CDR3 has 14 residues. V was pared by 2 bases and J by 1 base, with 2 bases of the junction left unmatched. The V gene's germline CDR1 is MNHEY and CDR2 SVGAGI.

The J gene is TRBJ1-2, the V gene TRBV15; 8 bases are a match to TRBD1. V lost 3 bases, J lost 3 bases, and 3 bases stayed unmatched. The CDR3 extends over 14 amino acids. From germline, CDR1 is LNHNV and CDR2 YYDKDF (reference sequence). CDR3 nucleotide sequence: TGTGCCACCAGCAGGGACAGGGACTACTATGGCTACACCTTC. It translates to CATSRDRDYYGYTF. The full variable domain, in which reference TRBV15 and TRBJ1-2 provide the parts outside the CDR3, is DAMVIQNPRYQVTQFGKPVTLSCSQTLNHNVMYWYQQKSSQAPKLLFHYYDKDFNNEADTPDNFQSRRPNTSFCFLDIRSPGLGDTAMYLCATSRDRDYYGYTFGSGTRLTVV.

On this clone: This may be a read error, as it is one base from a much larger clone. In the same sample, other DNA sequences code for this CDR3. The DNA of the CDR3 is TGTGCCAGCAGCCTGGACAGAAGCAATCAGCCCCAGCATTTT. It encodes CASSLDRSNQPQHF. The V gene is TRBV5-4, the J gene TRBJ1-5; D may be TRBD1 (6 bases). Trimming took off 4 bases at V and 1 base at J, with 9 bases between the two ends. The CDR3 runs 14 residues. From germline, CDR1 is SGHNT and CDR2 YYREEE (reference sequence).

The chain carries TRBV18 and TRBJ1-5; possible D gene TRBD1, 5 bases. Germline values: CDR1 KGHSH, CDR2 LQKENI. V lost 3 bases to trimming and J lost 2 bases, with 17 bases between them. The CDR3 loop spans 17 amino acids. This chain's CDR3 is CASSPPGGGIGNQPQHF. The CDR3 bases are TGTGCCAGCTCACCCCCGGGGGGGGGTATCGGCAATCAGCCCCAGCATTTT.

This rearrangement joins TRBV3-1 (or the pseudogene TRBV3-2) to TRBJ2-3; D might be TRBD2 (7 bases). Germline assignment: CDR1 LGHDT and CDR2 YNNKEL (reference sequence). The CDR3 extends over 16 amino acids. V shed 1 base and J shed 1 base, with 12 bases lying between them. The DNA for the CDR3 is TGTGCCAGCAGCCAAGGTCGGGGGGCGGGCACAGATACGCAGTATTTT. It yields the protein CASSQGRGAGTDTQYF.

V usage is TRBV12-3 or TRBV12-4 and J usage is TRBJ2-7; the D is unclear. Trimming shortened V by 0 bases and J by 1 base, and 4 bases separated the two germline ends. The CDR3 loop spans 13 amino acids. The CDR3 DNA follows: TGTGCCAGCAGTTTAGCCCAGTCCTACGAGCAGTACTTC. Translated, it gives CASSLAQSYEQYF.

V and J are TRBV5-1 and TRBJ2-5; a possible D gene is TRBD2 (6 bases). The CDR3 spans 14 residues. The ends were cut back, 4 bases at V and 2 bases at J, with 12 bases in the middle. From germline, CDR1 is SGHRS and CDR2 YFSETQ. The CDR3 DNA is TGCGCCAGCAGCCGGGACGGAGGGCAAGAGACCCAGTACTTC. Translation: CASSRDGGQETQYF.

For the CDR3, the DNA is TGTGCCAGTACAGTGAAGAACACTGAAGCTTTCTTT. It codes for CASTVKNTEAFF. V is TRBV18 and J is TRBJ1-1; unclear D gene. The CDR3 length is 12 residues. With 9 bases removed from V and 1 base from J, the gap between germline ends came to 9 bases. CDR1 is KGHSH, CDR2 LQKENI, per germline.

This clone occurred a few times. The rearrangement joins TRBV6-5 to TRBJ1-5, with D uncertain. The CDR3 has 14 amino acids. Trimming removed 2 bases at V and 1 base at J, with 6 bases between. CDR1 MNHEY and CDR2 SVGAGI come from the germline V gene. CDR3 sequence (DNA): TGTGCCAGCAGTTACGGGCCGAGCAATCAGCCCCAGCATTTT. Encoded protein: CASSYGPSNQPQHF.

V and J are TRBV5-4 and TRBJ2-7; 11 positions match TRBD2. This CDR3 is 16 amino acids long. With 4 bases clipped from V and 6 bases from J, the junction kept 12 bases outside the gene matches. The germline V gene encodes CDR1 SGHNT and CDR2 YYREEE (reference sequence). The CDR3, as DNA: TGTGCCAGCAGCCAGGCACGTAGCGGGAGGGCCGGCGAGCAGTACTTC. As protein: CASSQARSGRAGEQYF.

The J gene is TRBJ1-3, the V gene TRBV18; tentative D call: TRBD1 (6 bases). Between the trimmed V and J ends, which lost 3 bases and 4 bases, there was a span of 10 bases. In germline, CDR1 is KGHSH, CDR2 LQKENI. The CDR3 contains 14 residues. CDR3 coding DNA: TGTGCCAGCTCACCCGGGACATTGGGAAACACCATATATTTT. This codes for CASSPGTLGNTIYF.

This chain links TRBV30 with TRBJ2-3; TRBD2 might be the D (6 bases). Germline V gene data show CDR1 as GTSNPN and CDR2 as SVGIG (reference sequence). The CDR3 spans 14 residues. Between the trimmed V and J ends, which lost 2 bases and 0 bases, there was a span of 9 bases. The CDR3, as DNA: TGTGCCTGGAGTTCGGGGGTAAGCACAGATACGCAGTATTTT. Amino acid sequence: CAWSSGVSTDTQYF. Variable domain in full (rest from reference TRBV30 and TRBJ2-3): SQTIHQWPATLVQPVGSPLSLECTVEGTSNPNLYWYRQAAGRGLQLLFYSVGIGQISSEVPQNLSASRPQDRQFILSSKKLLLSDSGFYLCAWSSGVSTDTQYFGPGTRLTVL.

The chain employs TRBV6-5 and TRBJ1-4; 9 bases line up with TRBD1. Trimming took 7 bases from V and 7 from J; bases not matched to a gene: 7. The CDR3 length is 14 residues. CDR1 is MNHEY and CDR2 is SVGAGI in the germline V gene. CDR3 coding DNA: TGTGCCAGCACCTACAGGGGGCGAGGTGAAAAACTGTTTTTT. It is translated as CASTYRGRGEKLFF.

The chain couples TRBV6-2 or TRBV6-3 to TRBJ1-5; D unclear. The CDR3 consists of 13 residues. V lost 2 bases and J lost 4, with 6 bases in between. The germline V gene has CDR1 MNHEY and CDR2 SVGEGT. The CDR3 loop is CASSYDSNQPQHF. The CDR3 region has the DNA TGTGCCAGCAGTTACGACTCTAATCAGCCCCAGCATTTT.